Each of the 10 T cell receptor beta chains below was sequenced from the same sample in a study of control samples from healthy donors and cancer patients. Sequencing used immunoSEQ multiplex PCR; TCRdb keeps in-frame clones, though not all of them. The table has almost 85,000 clones, about 93% seen once. Source material: blood. These receptors all come from a woman under 30 in good health.

The chain recombines TRBV2 with TRBJ2-3, with unresolved D. The CDR3 consists of 13 residues. CDR1 SNHLY and CDR2 FYNNEI come from the germline V gene. Trimming took 7 bases from V and 5 from J, leaving 13 bases between them. CDR3 DNA sequence: TGTGCCAGCAAGGACCCAGCACTAGATACGCAGTATTTT. This sequence encodes CASKDPALDTQYF. The full variable domain, rest sourced from reference TRBV2 and TRBJ2-3, is EPEVTQTPSHQVTQMGQEVILRCVPISNHLYFYWYRQILGQKVEFLVSFYNNEISEKSEIFDDQFSVERPDGSNFTLKIRSTKLEDSAMYFCASKDPALDTQYFGPGTRLTVL.

This clone was picked up a small number of times. This sequence joins TRBV4-1 and TRBJ2-4; tentatively, D is TRBD1 (6 bases). Trimming took off 2 bases at V and 0 bases at J, with 11 bases between the two ends. The germline V gene has CDR1 MGHRA and CDR2 YSYEKL. The CDR3 covers 16 residues. The CDR3 DNA reads as TGCGCCAGCAGCCAAATAGAACAGGGAGCCAAAAACATTCAGTACTTC. It yields the protein CASSQIEQGAKNIQYF.

The V call is TRBV7-9, the J call TRBJ2-5; 7 positions agree with TRBD1. CDR3 length: 15 amino acids. V gave up 3 bases and J gave up 1 base; unmatched junction bases: 5. Germline V gene data show CDR1 as SEHNR and CDR2 as FQNEAQ (reference sequence). The CDR3 loop is CASSLSAGGQETQYF. In DNA form, the CDR3 reads TGTGCCAGCAGCTTGTCGGCAGGGGGCCAAGAGACCCAGTACTTC.

The rearrangement joins TRBV18 to TRBJ1-1; D may be TRBD1 (5 bases). Trimming stripped 2 bases from V and 1 base from J, with 11 bases between. Germline CDR1 KGHSH, CDR2 LQKENI. This CDR3 spans 15 amino acids. In DNA, the CDR3 is TGTGCCAGCTCACCAACGCCCGGGGCGAACACTGAAGCTTTCTTT. Its translation: CASSPTPGANTEAFF.

The chain carries TRBV19 and TRBJ1-1; the D gene is possibly TRBD1 (5 bases). V shed 6 bases and J shed 0 bases, with 17 bases lying between them. Germline V CDR1 and CDR2: LNHDA, SQIVND (reference sequence). The CDR3 spans 16 residues. Written as DNA, the CDR3 is TGTGCCAGTAGCCGCAGGGCGATAGGGGTGAACACTGAAGCTTTCTTT. Translation gives CASSRRAIGVNTEAFF. The complete variable domain, with remaining parts taken from reference TRBV19 and TRBJ1-1, reads DGGITQSPKYLFRKEGQNVTLSCEQNLNHDAMYWYRQDPGQGLRLIYYSQIVNDFQKGDIAEGYSVSREKKESFPLTVTSAQKNPTAFYLCASSRRAIGVNTEAFFGQGTRLTVV.

The chain has TRBV7-2 and TRBJ1-1, with 8 bases lining up with TRBD1. The CDR3 totals 12 residues. V lost 0 bases to trimming and J lost 10 bases; unmatched junction nucleotides: 1. The germline CDR1 and CDR2 sequences are SGHTA and FQGNSA. CDR3 amino acids: CASSLATGVAFF. The CDR3 DNA is TGTGCCAGCAGCTTAGCGACAGGGGTAGCTTTCTTT.

The chain joins TRBV3-1 (or the pseudogene TRBV3-2) to TRBJ2-1, with D maybe TRBD1 (6 bases). CDR3 length: 12 amino acids. V gave up 2 bases and J gave up 7 bases, with 6 bases separating them. Germline V CDR1 and CDR2: LGHDT, YNNKEL (reference sequence). The CDR3: CASSQTGNEQFF. As DNA, the CDR3 is TGTGCCAGCAGCCAAACAGGGAATGAGCAGTTCTTC.

The rearrangement uses TRBV2 and TRBJ1-5; tentative D call: TRBD1 (5 bases). V gave up 8 bases and J gave up 4 bases, with 21 bases separating them. CDR1 SNHLY and CDR2 FYNNEI come from the germline V gene. This CDR3 is 16 amino acids long. The CDR3 protein is CASVGTLQGSNQPQHF. CDR3 bases: TGTGCCAGCGTCGGGACCCTTCAGGGATCGAATCAGCCCCAGCATTTT.

The chain recombines TRBV3-1 (or the pseudogene TRBV3-2) with TRBJ1-6, with D perhaps matching TRBD1 (5 bases). The V gene's germline CDR1 is LGHDT and CDR2 YNNKEL (reference sequence). The germline V and J ends were trimmed by 8 bases and 7 bases, with 15 bases remaining between them. The CDR3 covers 14 residues. The CDR3 loop reads CASAVLQENSPLHF. The DNA of the CDR3 is TGTGCCAGCGCGGTCCTACAGGAGAATTCACCCCTCCACTTT.

The V and J genes are TRBV7-9 and TRBJ1-1, with a weak D call TRBD1 (6 bases). CDR1 SEHNR and CDR2 FQNEAQ come from the germline V gene (reference sequence). CDR3 length: 15 amino acids. Trimming pared 6 bases from V and 1 base from J, leaving 15 bases between. The CDR3 here is CASRTSGVGNTEAFF. CDR3 DNA: TGTGCCAGCAGGACATCAGGGGTTGGGAACACTGAAGCTTTCTTT.